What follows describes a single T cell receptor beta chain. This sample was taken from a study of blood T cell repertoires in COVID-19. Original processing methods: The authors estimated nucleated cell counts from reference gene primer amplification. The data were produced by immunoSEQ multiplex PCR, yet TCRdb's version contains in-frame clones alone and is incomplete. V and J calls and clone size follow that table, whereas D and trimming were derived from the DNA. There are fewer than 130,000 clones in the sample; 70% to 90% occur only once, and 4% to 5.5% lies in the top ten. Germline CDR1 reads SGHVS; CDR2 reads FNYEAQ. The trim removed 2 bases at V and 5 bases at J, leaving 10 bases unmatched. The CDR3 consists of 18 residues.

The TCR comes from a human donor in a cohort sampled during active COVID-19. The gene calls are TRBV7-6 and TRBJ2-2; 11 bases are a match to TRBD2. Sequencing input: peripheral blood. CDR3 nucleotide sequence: TGTGCCAGCAGCTTAACTAGCGGGAGTATTTTGGTTACCGGGGAGCTGTTTTTT. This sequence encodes CASSLTSGSILVTGELFF.